This paragraph covers one T cell receptor (beta chain) sequence. No antigen is known for it. This sample is drawn from a study of follicular helper T cells after annual influenza vaccination. Study context: Some donors were sampled over the 2013-2014, 2014-2015 and 2015-2016 vaccinations.

This CDR3 spans 15 amino acids. Looked up from germline, CDR1 is SGHAT and CDR2 is FQNNGV. The V end lost 1 base, the J end lost 13 bases, and 17 bases lay between the germline ends. Repertoires were generated with immunoSEQ multiplex PCR, while TCRdb's copy carries only in-frame clones and drops some. The repertoire includes roughly 10,000 clones, around 80% of them detected once, and 0.8% to 0.95% sits in the top ten. Study outcomes and limitations: Day 7 ICOS+CD38+ clones later appeared mostly in ICOS-CD38- cTfh. Plasmablast frequency change correlated with clonality change in ICOS+CD38+ cTfh.

The TCR sequence derives from an adult who received the influenza vaccine. V gene TRBV11-2 combines with J gene TRBJ1-6; D is perhaps TRBD1 (5 bases). The input for sequencing was CXCR5- memory CD4+ T cells sorted from blood, taken 6 weeks after influenza vaccination. CDR3 residues: CASSLVSGPGGPLHF. CDR3 nucleotides: TGTGCCAGCAGCTTAGTATCTGGGCCCGGGGGGCCCCTCCACTTT.